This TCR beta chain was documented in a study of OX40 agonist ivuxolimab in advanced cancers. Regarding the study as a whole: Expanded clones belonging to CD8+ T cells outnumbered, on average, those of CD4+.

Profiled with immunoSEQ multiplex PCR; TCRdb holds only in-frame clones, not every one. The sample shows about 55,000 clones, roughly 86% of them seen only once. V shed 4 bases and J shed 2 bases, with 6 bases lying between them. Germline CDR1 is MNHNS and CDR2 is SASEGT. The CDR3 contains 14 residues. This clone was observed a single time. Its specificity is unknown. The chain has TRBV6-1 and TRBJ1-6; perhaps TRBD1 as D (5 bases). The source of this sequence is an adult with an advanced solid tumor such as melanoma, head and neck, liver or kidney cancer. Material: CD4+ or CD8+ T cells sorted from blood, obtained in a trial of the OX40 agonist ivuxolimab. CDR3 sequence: CASSAGPYNSPLHF. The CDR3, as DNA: TGTGCCAGCAGTGCAGGGCCCTATAATTCACCCCTCCACTTT.